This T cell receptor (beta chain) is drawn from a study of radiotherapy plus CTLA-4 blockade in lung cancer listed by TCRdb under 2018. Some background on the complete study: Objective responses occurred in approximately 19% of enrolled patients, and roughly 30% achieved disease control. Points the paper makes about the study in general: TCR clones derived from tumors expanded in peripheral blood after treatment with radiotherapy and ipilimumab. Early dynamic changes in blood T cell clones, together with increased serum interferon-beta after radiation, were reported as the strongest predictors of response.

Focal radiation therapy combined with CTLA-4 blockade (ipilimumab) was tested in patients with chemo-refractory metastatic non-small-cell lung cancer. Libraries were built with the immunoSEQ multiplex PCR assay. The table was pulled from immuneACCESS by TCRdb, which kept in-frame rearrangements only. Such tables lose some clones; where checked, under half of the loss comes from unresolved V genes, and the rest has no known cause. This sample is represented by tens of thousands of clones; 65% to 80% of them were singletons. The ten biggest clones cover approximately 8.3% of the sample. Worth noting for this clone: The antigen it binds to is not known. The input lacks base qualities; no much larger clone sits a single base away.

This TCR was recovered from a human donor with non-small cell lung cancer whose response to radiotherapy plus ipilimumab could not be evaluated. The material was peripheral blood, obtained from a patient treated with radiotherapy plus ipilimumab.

The encoded CDR3 is CASSEKTGIKNTEAFF. The DNA is TGTGCCAGCAGTGAAAAAACAGGGATAAAGAACACTGAAGCTTTCTTT. Rearrangement joined TRBV25-1 to TRBJ1-1, and possibly TRBD1, on 6 matching bases. Trimming costs V 2 bases and J 1 base, and their ends lie 14 bases apart. Spanning cysteine to phenylalanine, the CDR3 consists of 16 amino acids. Only the CDR3 DNA is retained, 48 bases long and in frame from the first base. Reading the germline V gene gives CDR1 MGHDK and CDR2 SYGVNS. Supplemented by the reference TRBV25-1 and TRBJ1-1 proteins around the CDR3, the complete variable domain is EADIYQTPRYLVIGTGKKITLECSQTMGHDKMYWYQQDPGMELHLIHYSYGVNSTEKGDLSSESTVSRIRTEHFPLTLESARPSHTSQYLCASSEKTGIKNTEAFFGQGTRLTVV.